The 28 T cell receptor beta chains listed next were all sequenced from one sample in a study of early T cells in non-severe SARS-CoV-2 infection. TCRdb analysed the 5' RACE reads with MiXCR anew, one entry per CDR3 protein. The sample comprises approximately 34,000 distinct CDR3 sequences, about 5.2% of which are singletons, and about 5.5% rests with the top ten. The sequencing here drew on whole blood, taken at baseline. These receptors originate from an adult who was a healthcare worker with PCR-confirmed SARS-CoV-2 infection or an uninfected control (not recorded which).

Many counts were recorded for this clonotype. The chain recombines TRBV28 with TRBJ2-7, with 8 bases aligning to TRBD1. Unmatched junction bases numbered 12, after V lost 6 bases and J lost 5 bases. The CDR3 runs to 15 residues. Germline V lookup: CDR1 MDHEN, CDR2 SYDVKM. CDR3 nucleotide sequence: TGTGCCAGCAGGACTGGACGGACAGGGCCCCACGAGCAGTACTTC. Translating gives CASRTGRTGPHEQYF.

This clonotype showed up just a few times. The DNA of the CDR3 is TGTGCCAGCAGCTTAGACTTTTACCATGGCTACACCTTC. Its protein is CASSLDFYHGYTF. V is TRBV7-8 and J is TRBJ1-2; unclear D gene. Trimming stripped 1 base from V and 6 bases from J, with 9 bases between. CDR1 and CDR2 from the germline V gene are SGHVS and FQNEAQ. The CDR3 runs to 13 residues.

This clonotype has a count of ten or more. The chain recombines TRBV24-1 with TRBJ2-1, with TRBD2 as a possible D gene (6 bases). The CDR3 has 16 amino acids. V lost 2 bases and J 3 bases, leaving 13 bases between the germline ends. The germline V gene has CDR1 KGHDR and CDR2 SFDVKD. CDR3 nucleotide sequence: TGTGCCACCAGTGATTCTAGGAGGGGATACTACAATGAGCAGTTCTTC. As protein: CATSDSRRGYYNEQFF.

This clonotype has ten or more counts. The rearrangement joins TRBV10-1 to TRBJ2-1; TRBD2 matches 7 bases. The CDR3 has 16 residues. V shed 4 bases and J 7 bases; nucleotides not matched to a gene: 13. Germline V gene data show CDR1 as WNHNN and CDR2 as SYGVQD (reference sequence). CDR3: CASSGGAAGERNEQFF. CDR3 nucleotides: TGCGCCAGCAGTGGAGGGGCCGCGGGAGAAAGGAATGAGCAGTTCTTC.

There are many counts of this clonotype. The rearrangement joins TRBV18 to TRBJ2-7, with TRBD1 matching over 11 bases. J was trimmed by 5 bases and V by 1 base; bases with no gene match: 4. Germline lookup yields CDR1 KGHSH and CDR2 LQKENI. The CDR3 covers 15 residues. The CDR3 nucleotides are TGTGCCAGCTCACCACTGGGGACAGGGGGTGACGAGCAGTACTTC. Amino acids: CASSPLGTGGDEQYF.

The sample holds many counts of this clonotype. This chain uses TRBV11-3 with TRBJ1-3; D ambiguous. V was clipped by 1 base and J by 0 bases, with 7 bases between them. Germline values: CDR1 SGHNT, CDR2 YENEEA. The CDR3 is made up of 15 amino acids. The CDR3 spells CASSLADGSGNTIYF. The CDR3 nucleotides read TGTGCCAGCAGCTTAGCGGACGGCTCTGGAAACACCATATATTTT.

The rearrangement links TRBV20-1 to TRBJ1-4; possible D gene TRBD1, 5 bases. Deletions cut 1 base from V and 12 bases from J, with 18 bases between. The CDR3 is 14 amino acids. Germline CDR1 DFQATT, CDR2 SNEGSKA (reference sequence). The CDR3 nucleotides read TGCAGTGCTAGAGCCCTGGGGCAGAGCATAGAACTGTTTTTT. This translates into CSARALGQSIELFF.

This clonotype was seen many times. The chain uses TRBV12-3 or TRBV12-4 and TRBJ1-2, with 7 bases lining up with TRBD1. The length of the CDR3 is 15 residues. The trim removed 4 bases at V and 3 bases at J, leaving 8 bases unmatched. DNA for the CDR3: TGTGCCAGCAGTTCTGGGCAGGGGGTCGACTATGGCTACACCTTC. Translated, it gives CASSSGQGVDYGYTF.

J is TRBJ2-1 and V is TRBV6-2 or TRBV6-3; D ambiguous. Between the trimmed V and J ends, which lost 6 bases and 7 bases, there was a span of 13 bases. Per the germline V gene, CDR1 is MNHEY and CDR2 is SVGEGT. This CDR3 comprises 13 residues. The CDR3 here is CASRETVGNEQFF. The CDR3 region has the DNA TGTGCCAGCAGAGAGACGGTAGGGAATGAGCAGTTCTTC.

Ten or more counts support this clonotype. Here the CDR3 reads CSARVGNTIYF. Here the CDR3 DNA reads TGCAGTGCTAGAGTGGGAAACACCATATATTTT. The chain links TRBV20-1 to TRBJ1-3; D is unclear. Germline V gene lookup returns CDR1 DFQATT and CDR2 SNEGSKA (reference sequence). This CDR3 is built from 11 residues. The V gene lost 1 base and the J gene lost 4 bases, with 2 bases spanning the gap.

The table lists this clonotype with many counts. The chain has TRBV19 and TRBJ2-1, with TRBD2 matching over 8 bases. Trimming cost V 6 bases and J 4 bases; bases outside gene matches: 8. Germline V CDR1 and CDR2: LNHDA, SQIVND (reference sequence). The CDR3 has 15 residues. DNA for the CDR3: TGTGCCAGTAGGGGACTAGGATCTATTTACAATGAGCAGTTCTTC. This encodes CASRGLGSIYNEQFF.

This clonotype has ten or more counts. V gene TRBV6-2 or TRBV6-3 combines with J gene TRBJ2-1, with TRBD2 as a possible D gene (6 bases). This CDR3 is built from 14 residues. Deletions cut 4 bases from V and 8 bases from J, with 15 bases between. Per the germline V gene, CDR1 is MNHEY and CDR2 is SVGEGT. The CDR3, as DNA: TGTGCCAGCAGTTTAACGGGCGGGACGGATGAGCAGTTCTTC. It translates to CASSLTGGTDEQFF.

This clonotype was picked up many times. The V gene is TRBV11-2, the J gene TRBJ2-7, with a weak D call TRBD2 (5 bases). V was shortened by 1 base and J by 4 bases, with 8 bases between the two germline ends. Per the germline V gene, CDR1 is SGHAT and CDR2 is FQNNGV. The CDR3 extends over 13 amino acids. The CDR3 DNA follows: TGTGCCAGCAGCTTAGGAGACTATTACGAGCAGTACTTC. Translating gives CASSLGDYYEQYF.

This clonotype was counted at least ten times. The V and J genes are TRBV5-6 and TRBJ2-1; D uncertain. Germline values: CDR1 SGHDT, CDR2 YYEEEE. The CDR3 loop spans 15 amino acids. The V and J ends lost 3 bases and 6 bases respectively, with 16 bases between them. The DNA of the CDR3 is TGTGCCAGCAGCTCGGGCCGTTCGACGCCCAATGAGCAGTTCTTC. Translation: CASSSGRSTPNEQFF.

This clonotype was seen at least ten times. V usage is TRBV14 and J usage is TRBJ1-2; tentative D call: TRBD1 (5 bases). This CDR3 has 15 amino acids. Germline CDR1 is SGHDN and CDR2 is FVKESK. The V gene lost 3 bases and the J gene lost 4 bases, with 15 bases spanning the gap. The CDR3 DNA reads TGTGCCAGCAGCCATAACAACGGGGGTGGCTATGGCTACACCTTC. It codes for CASSHNNGGGYGYTF.

This clonotype has a count of ten or more. CDR3 loop: CASSLVWAEYGYTF. The CDR3 DNA follows: TGTGCCAGCAGCTTGGTTTGGGCGGAGTATGGCTACACCTTC. This chain joins TRBV5-6 and TRBJ1-2; D gene ambiguous. The CDR3 length is 14 residues. V was cut by 0 bases and J by 5 bases, with 11 bases left in between. CDR1 is SGHDT and CDR2 is YYEEEE in the germline V gene.

This clonotype was seen repeatedly, ten times or more. The rearrangement links TRBV20-1 to TRBJ2-2; 7 nucleotides match TRBD1. Germline V CDR1 and CDR2: DFQATT, SNEGSKA (reference sequence). The length of the CDR3 is 13 residues. The junction had 6 bases not matched to a gene; V was cut back by 3 bases and J by 8 bases. The CDR3 loop is CSASSQGEGELFF. In DNA, the CDR3 is TGCAGTGCTAGCTCGCAGGGGGAGGGGGAGCTGTTTTTT.

This clonotype has at least ten counts. The CDR3 nucleotides read TGTGCCAGCAGTTCAGATTCAGGGGGCCGGTCACCCCTCCACTTT. Amino acid sequence: CASSSDSGGRSPLHF. This chain joins TRBV27 and TRBJ1-6; TRBD1 agrees at 8 bases. J lost 10 bases, V lost 4 bases, and 9 bases had no gene match. Germline-derived CDR1 and CDR2 are MNHEY and SMNVEV (reference sequence). CDR3 length: 15 residues.

V usage is TRBV6-2 or TRBV6-3 and J usage is TRBJ2-7; TRBD2 matches at 8 bases. The CDR3 length is 15 residues. V trimming: 4 bases; J trimming: 2 bases; junction bases outside the gene matches: 7. Germline assignment: CDR1 MNHEY and CDR2 SVGEGT. The CDR3 loop reads CASSLVSGNPYEQYF. The CDR3 DNA sequence: TGTGCCAGCAGTTTGGTTAGCGGGAATCCCTACGAGCAGTACTTC.

This clonotype was counted at least ten times. The J gene is TRBJ2-4, the V gene TRBV18; D not certain. Trimming pared 8 bases from V and 0 bases from J, leaving 8 bases between. The V gene's germline CDR1 is KGHSH and CDR2 LQKENI. The CDR3 is made up of 13 amino acids. Here the CDR3 reads CASRPAAKNIQYF. The CDR3 coding sequence is TGTGCCAGCCGACCCGCAGCCAAAAACATTCAGTACTTC.

This clonotype was found a few times. The V call is TRBV28, the J call TRBJ1-6; 9 bases match TRBD1. Germline assignment: CDR1 MDHEN and CDR2 SYDVKM. V was pared by 6 bases and J by 9 bases, with 9 bases of the junction left unmatched. The CDR3 contains 15 residues. In DNA form, the CDR3 reads TGTGCCAGCAGCCCACCGGACAGGGGAATTTCACCCCTCCACTTT. Residues: CASSPPDRGISPLHF. Together with reference TRBV28 and TRBJ1-6, the CDR3 gives the full variable domain: DVKVTQSSRYLVKRTGEKVFLECVQDMDHENMFWYRQDPGLGLRLIYFSYDVKMKEKGDIPEGYSVSREKKERFSLILESASTNQTSMYLCASSPPDRGISPLHFGNGTRLTVT.

The sample holds many counts of this clonotype. V gene TRBV4-3 combines with J gene TRBJ2-1; 7 nucleotides agree with TRBD2. Trimming removed 0 bases from V and 15 bases from J; junction bases left unmatched: 8. The CDR3 loop spans 13 amino acids. The germline V gene has CDR1 LGHNA and CDR2 YSLEER. The CDR3 bases are TGCGCCAGCAGCCAAGATAGGCGGGAGATTAGGTTCTTC. Residues: CASSQDRREIRFF.

At least ten counts were recorded for this clonotype. The chain links TRBV5-4 to TRBJ2-1; 10 positions agree with TRBD2. CDR1 is SGHNT, CDR2 YYREEE, per germline (reference sequence). The ends lost 2 bases at V and 9 bases at J; junction bases unmatched: 11. The CDR3 spans 16 residues. CDR3 bases: TGTGCCAGCAGCTTCCCCTCTAGCGGGAGTTTCGGTGAGCAGTTCTTC. Translated: CASSFPSSGSFGEQFF.

This clonotype was seen many times. The V call is TRBV20-1, the J call TRBJ2-1; unclear D gene. The CDR3 runs to 13 residues. The V end lost 0 bases, the J end lost 6 bases, and 9 bases lay between the germline ends. Germline V lookup: CDR1 DFQATT, CDR2 SNEGSKA (reference sequence). The CDR3 loop is CSARDTARNEQFF. CDR3 bases: TGCAGTGCTAGAGACACTGCCCGCAATGAGCAGTTCTTC.

This clonotype has a count of ten or more. The V call is TRBV20-1, the J call TRBJ2-7; the D gene is possibly TRBD2 (6 bases). There are 14 residues in the CDR3. Trimming left V 1 base short and J 2 bases short, with 12 bases between. The V gene's germline CDR1 is DFQATT and CDR2 SNEGSKA (reference sequence). CDR3 in DNA: TGCAGTGCTAGAGGGTCTAGCGCTCCCTACGAGCAGTACTTC. Its translation is CSARGSSAPYEQYF.

This clonotype was recorded many times. The chain couples TRBV11-3 to TRBJ2-3; the match to TRBD1 covers 10 bases. This CDR3 is 15 amino acids long. The germline V gene has CDR1 SGHNT and CDR2 YENEEA. Trimming took 5 bases from V and 2 from J; bases not matched to a gene: 4. DNA for the CDR3: TGTGCCAGCAGCCCGAGACAGGGGGCCACAGATACGCAGTATTTT. Translation: CASSPRQGATDTQYF. The complete variable domain, with remaining parts taken from reference TRBV11-3 and TRBJ2-3, reads EAGVVQSPRYKIIEKKQPVAFWCNPISGHNTLYWYLQNLGQGPELLIRYENEEAVDDSQLPKDRFSAERLKGVDSTLKIQPAELGDSAVYLCASSPRQGATDTQYFGPGTRLTVL.

There are many counts of this clonotype. The genes are TRBV10-3 and TRBJ2-3; D is possibly TRBD2 (6 bases). Trimming cost V 2 bases and J 10 bases, with 10 bases left between them. The CDR3 has 12 residues. Germline values: CDR1 ENHRY, CDR2 SYGVKD. The CDR3 sequence is CAISEPGTPQYF. For the CDR3, the DNA is TGTGCCATCAGTGAGCCCGGGACTCCGCAGTATTTT.

Many counts were recorded for this clonotype. The chain has TRBV11-1 and TRBJ2-1; a possible D gene is TRBD1 (5 bases). V dropped 6 bases and J dropped 12 bases, with 18 bases sitting between them. CDR1 is SGHAT and CDR2 is FQDESV in the germline V gene (reference sequence). This CDR3 has 13 amino acids. The CDR3, as DNA: TGTGCCAGCAGTCCCGACCCCATTGGGGCGCAGTTCTTC. Residues: CASSPDPIGAQFF.